This TCR beta chain was recorded in a study of cytomegalovirus exposure and HLA in healthy donors. CDR1 is MDHEN and CDR2 is SYDVKM in the germline V gene. CDR3 length: 13 amino acids. V was trimmed by 6 bases and J by 7 bases, leaving 15 bases between them. The PCR made use of 60 Vbeta and 13 Jbeta primers. Authors' analysis steps: It was a later analysis that counted tens of millions of unique TCR beta chains, of which some 10 million were shared. Data came from immunoSEQ multiplex PCR; TCRdb stores just in-frame clones and leaves some out. That table is the source of V, J and clone size, and D and trimming were worked out from the DNA. The table shows approximately 92,000 clones, with under 80% occurring only once.

This TCR came from a man over 45 in good health and CMV-seropositive. This chain uses TRBV28 with TRBJ1-2, with a possible D match to TRBD1 (5 bases). Sequencing was carried out using PBMCs. The CDR3 DNA is TGTGCCAGCAGCCGAAAAGGGGCAGGTGGCTACACCTTC. Translated: CASSRKGAGGYTF.